Presented here are 14 T cell receptor beta chains from one specimen sequenced in a study of blood T cells in healthy people across ages. Primed by a sample-barcoded 5' primer and a J-beta primer mix, a second PCR proceeded for roughly 7 to 12 cycles. TCRdb independently ran MiXCR on the 5' RACE reads; one entry per CDR3 protein. The table includes 650,000 to 950,000 distinct CDR3 sequences, 44% detected once. Source material: blood. The receptors were sampled from a man aged 55 to 70 in good health.

This chain connects TRBV6-1 to TRBJ1-2; weak D call: TRBD1 (6 bases). CDR1 MNHNS and CDR2 SASEGT come from the germline V gene. The CDR3 loop spans 14 amino acids. V dropped 6 bases and J dropped 4 bases, with 15 bases sitting between them. In nucleotides, the CDR3 is TGTGCCAGCAGAAAGGGGGAAGGTAGCTATGGCTACACCTTC. Protein: CASRKGEGSYGYTF.

The chain is built from TRBV6-2 or TRBV6-3 and TRBJ2-6; TRBD1 aligns across 7 bases. Germline lookup yields CDR1 MNHEY and CDR2 SVGEGT. V trimming: 4 bases; J trimming: 0 bases; junction bases outside the gene matches: 9. The CDR3 contains 18 residues. The CDR3 coding sequence is TGTGCCAGCAGTTCCGCCTTGGGACAGACCTCTGGGGCCAACGTCCTGACTTTC. Translating it yields CASSSALGQTSGANVLTF.

The chain joins TRBV18 to TRBJ1-2; D is unresolved. CDR1 is KGHSH, CDR2 LQKENI, per germline. Trimming cost V 2 bases and J 2 bases, with 9 bases left between them. This CDR3 is 14 amino acids long. The CDR3 sequence is CASSPYGENYGYTF. The CDR3 coding sequence is TGTGCCAGCTCACCATACGGGGAAAACTATGGCTACACCTTC.

The J gene is TRBJ2-3, the V gene TRBV9; D not certain. The CDR3 has 14 amino acids. Trimming shortened V by 0 bases and J by 1 base, and 6 bases separated the two germline ends. Germline V gene data show CDR1 as SGDLS and CDR2 as YYNGEE. The CDR3 nucleotides are TGTGCCAGCAGCGTAGAGAGCGGCACAGATACGCAGTATTTT. Its translation is CASSVESGTDTQYF.

J is TRBJ2-1 and V is TRBV6-2 or TRBV6-3; tentatively, D is TRBD1 (6 bases). The V gene's germline CDR1 is MNHEY and CDR2 SVGEGT. This CDR3 spans 15 amino acids. V was shortened by 6 bases and J by 0 bases, with 12 bases between the two germline ends. CDR3 DNA sequence: TGTGCCAGCAGGCACACAGGGAGCTCCTACAATGAGCAGTTCTTC. Its protein product is CASRHTGSSYNEQFF.

The gene calls are TRBV27 and TRBJ2-1; 7 positions agree with TRBD1. In germline, CDR1 is MNHEY, CDR2 SMNVEV (reference sequence). Trimming removed 4 bases from V and 5 bases from J; junction bases left unmatched: 8. The CDR3 length is 15 residues. CDR3 nucleotide sequence: TGTGCCAGCAGTTCCCCGGGACAGTTCAACAATGAGCAGTTCTTC. Encoded protein: CASSSPGQFNNEQFF.

The CDR3 is CASSLESRGSAKNIQYF. In nucleotides, the CDR3 is TGTGCCAGCAGCTTAGAGTCGCGGGGGTCGGCCAAAAACATTCAGTACTTC. The chain combines TRBV13 with TRBJ2-4; 7 bases are shared with TRBD2. V shed 1 base and J 1 base; nucleotides not matched to a gene: 7. The CDR3 has 17 amino acids. Germline lookup yields CDR1 PRHDT and CDR2 FYEKMQ (reference sequence).

The chain combines TRBV4-3 with TRBJ2-3, with a possible D match to TRBD1 (6 bases). CDR3 length: 16 amino acids. Between the trimmed V and J ends, which lost 0 bases and 2 bases, there was a span of 12 bases. The germline CDR1 and CDR2 sequences are LGHNA and YSLEER. The CDR3 DNA is TGCGCCAGCAGCCAAGAAACGAGACAGGCCACAGATACGCAGTATTTT. Translation gives CASSQETRQATDTQYF.

The rearrangement uses TRBV5-1 and TRBJ2-7; D gene ambiguous. Germline CDR1 reads SGHRS; CDR2 reads YFSETQ. V was pared by 3 bases and J by 4 bases, with 14 bases between. The CDR3 is made up of 14 amino acids. The CDR3 protein is CASSSSRSEYEQYF. CDR3 nucleotide sequence: TGCGCCAGCAGCTCCTCACGATCGGAGTACGAGCAGTACTTC.

The chain carries TRBV20-1 and TRBJ2-5; D unclear. This CDR3 region has 14 residues. Germline V gives CDR1 DFQATT, CDR2 SNEGSKA (reference sequence). Trimming took off 0 bases at V and 4 bases at J, with 12 bases between the two ends. The CDR3 DNA follows: TGCAGTGCTAGAGATCAAAAGGGTTCAGAGACCCAGTACTTC. Amino acids: CSARDQKGSETQYF.

This clonotype occurred a few times. The J gene is TRBJ1-2, the V gene TRBV7-9, with D possibly being TRBD1 (6 bases). The CDR3 totals 15 residues. Germline-derived CDR1 and CDR2 are SEHNR and FQNEAQ (reference sequence). V was clipped by 1 base and J by 8 bases, with 17 bases between them. CDR3 bases: TGTGCCAGCAGCTTAGAGGTCCCTACAGGGAGCGGCTACACCTTC. It specifies CASSLEVPTGSGYTF.

The V gene is TRBV7-6, the J gene TRBJ2-3; D possibly corresponds to TRBD1 (5 bases). CDR1 is SGHVS, CDR2 FNYEAQ, per germline. V was pared by 5 bases and J by 0 bases, with 15 bases between. This CDR3 has 16 residues. The CDR3: CASSRIRQPSTDTQYF. The CDR3 DNA follows: TGTGCCAGCAGCCGGATCCGACAGCCTAGCACAGATACGCAGTATTTT.

This chain uses TRBV29-1 with TRBJ2-3, with D perhaps TRBD2 (5 bases). The CDR3 contains 12 residues. Trimming stripped 3 bases from V and 5 bases from J, with 9 bases between. The germline gives CDR1 SQVTM, CDR2 ANQGSEA. CDR3 DNA: TGCAGCGTTGACCGGGGAATAGATACGCAGTATTTT. Its protein is CSVDRGIDTQYF.

This chain uses TRBV7-9 with TRBJ2-1; TRBD1 agrees at 10 bases. The V gene end was trimmed by 4 bases and the J gene end by 7 bases; junction bases not matched to a gene: 4. Germline-derived CDR1 and CDR2 are SEHNR and FQNEAQ (reference sequence). The CDR3 totals 14 residues. CDR3 DNA sequence: TGTGCCAGCAGCTCGGGGGACAGGGGAAATGAGCAGTTCTTC. Protein: CASSSGDRGNEQFF.